A single sample gave rise to the 27 T cell receptor beta chains below, sequenced in a study of blood T cell repertoires in COVID-19 (dated by TCRdb to 2019 to 2021). The library was generated by the immunoSEQ multiplex PCR assay. TCRdb mirrors the immuneACCESS table, restricted to in-frame sequences. Some clones are absent from its copies; in checked studies, under half trace to an unresolved V gene, and the reason for the others is unknown. Recorded for this sample are about 240,000 clones; around 90% of them occurred a single time. About 7.1% of the sample goes to the ten largest clones. The sequencing input was peripheral blood. Receptors originate from a woman in her sixties or seventies with active or convalescent COVID-19.

J is TRBJ2-6 and V is TRBV24-1; D possibly corresponds to TRBD2 (6 bases). V was trimmed by 7 bases and J by 0 bases, leaving 15 bases between them. The CDR3 loop spans 17 amino acids. CDR1 is KGHDR and CDR2 is SFDVKD in the germline V gene. CDR3 residues: CATRAGTPDSGANVLTF. The DNA of the CDR3 is TGTGCCACCAGGGCCGGGACTCCCGACTCTGGGGCCAACGTCCTGACTTTC.

The chain carries TRBV10-3 and TRBJ1-4; no clear D. V gave up 4 bases and J gave up 0 bases, with 6 bases separating them. The CDR3 loop spans 14 amino acids. CDR1 is ENHRY, CDR2 SYGVKD, per germline. The CDR3 DNA reads as TGTGCCATCAGTGCCACTGCAACTAATGAAAAACTGTTTTTT. It codes for CAISATATNEKLFF.

CDR3 protein: CASSLYTDTTEAFF. The DNA of the CDR3 is TGTGCCAGCAGCTTATATACTGACACAACTGAAGCTTTCTTT. The V and J genes are TRBV7-9 and TRBJ1-1; no definite D call. Germline CDR1 is SEHNR and CDR2 is FQNEAQ (reference sequence). This CDR3 is built from 14 residues. V lost 2 bases and J lost 5, with 12 bases in between.

This clone has more than one count but fewer than ten. The chain uses TRBV7-9 and TRBJ1-1; perhaps TRBD1 as D (6 bases). V was cut by 7 bases and J by 3 bases, with 15 bases left in between. Germline CDR1 reads SEHNR; CDR2 reads FQNEAQ (reference sequence). The CDR3 runs 14 residues. The CDR3 here is CASIPTGLYTEAFF. The CDR3 DNA follows: TGTGCCAGCATCCCGACAGGATTATACACTGAAGCTTTCTTT.

The rearrangement joins TRBV4-2 to TRBJ1-5, with TRBD1 matching over 8 bases. The V gene end was trimmed by 4 bases and the J gene end by 7 bases; junction bases not matched to a gene: 9. The CDR3 length is 15 residues. Germline CDR1 LGHNA, CDR2 YNFKEQ. The CDR3 DNA reads as TGTGCCAGCAGCCTCGGACAGGGCCCAGGGCAGCCCCAGCATTTT. It specifies CASSLGQGPGQPQHF.

The chain carries TRBV6-2 or TRBV6-3 and TRBJ2-1, with 8 bases matching TRBD1. V was pared by 0 bases and J by 0 bases, with 10 bases of the junction left unmatched. The CDR3 has 19 amino acids. CDR1 is MNHEY and CDR2 is SVGEGT in the germline V gene. CDR3 bases: TGTGCCAGCAGTTACTCGACAGGGGACCCTAGGAGCTCCTACAATGAGCAGTTCTTC. Protein product: CASSYSTGDPRSSYNEQFF.

The count of this clone is one. At one end, the junction sequence differs from germline, possibly due to a read error. V usage is TRBV7-9 and J usage is TRBJ2-1; 8 bases line up with TRBD2. This CDR3 contains 16 residues. CDR1 SEHNR and CDR2 FQNEAQ come from the germline V gene (reference sequence). The CDR3 sequence is CASTFGAGVSHNEQFF. As DNA, the CDR3 is TGTGCCAGCACCTTTGGAGCGGGGGTCTCCCACAATGAGCAGTTCTTC.

The J gene is TRBJ1-3, the V gene TRBV24-1; D call uncertain. Germline assignment: CDR1 KGHDR and CDR2 SFDVKD. The CDR3 spans 12 residues. The V end was cut by 9 bases, the J end by 0 bases, with 5 bases between. The CDR3 nucleotides read TGTGCCACCGAGGACTCTGGAAACACCATATATTTT. Amino acid sequence: CATEDSGNTIYF.

The gene calls are TRBV12-5 and TRBJ2-5; 8 bases are a match to TRBD1. The length of the CDR3 is 13 residues. Germline-derived CDR1 and CDR2 are LGHNT and FRNRAP. The trim removed 6 bases at V and 6 bases at J, leaving 6 bases unmatched. The CDR3 region is CASGFDRGQTQYF. As DNA, the CDR3 is TGTGCTAGTGGATTTGACAGGGGACAGACCCAGTACTTC.

The gene calls are TRBV5-5 and TRBJ1-1; D remains unclear. The CDR3 contains 16 residues. Trimming removed 5 bases at V and 5 bases at J, with 22 bases between. Germline loops: CDR1 SGHKS, CDR2 YYEKEE (reference sequence). CDR3 nucleotide sequence: TGTGCCAGCAGTTTTGGACCCAACCCTAGCGCGACTGAAGCTTTCTTT. It yields the protein CASSFGPNPSATEAFF. The full variable domain, with the rest looked up from reference TRBV5-5 and TRBJ1-1, is DAGVTQSPTHLIKTRGQQVTLRCSPISGHKSVSWYQQVLGQGPQFIFQYYEKEERGRGNFPDRFSARQFPNYSSELNVNALLLGDSALYLCASSFGPNPSATEAFFGQGTRLTVV.

The V gene is TRBV6-5, the J gene TRBJ2-7; D is unclear. V was trimmed by 5 bases and J by 2 bases, leaving 7 bases between them. Germline assignment: CDR1 MNHEY and CDR2 SVGAGI. The CDR3 has 12 residues. The CDR3 bases are TGTGCCAGCAGTCCGTCCCCCTACGAGCAGTACTTC. This encodes CASSPSPYEQYF.

The chain uses TRBV3-1 (or the pseudogene TRBV3-2) and TRBJ1-3; TRBD1 might be the D (6 bases). Trimming took 4 bases from V and 1 from J, leaving 14 bases between them. Germline CDR1 LGHDT, CDR2 YNNKEL (reference sequence). This CDR3 comprises 16 residues. The CDR3: CASSLTLRGSGNTIYF. CDR3 bases: TGTGCCAGCAGCCTGACCTTAAGGGGGTCTGGAAACACCATATATTTT.

For the CDR3, the DNA is TGTGCCAGCAGCTTAGCGGGACTAGCGGGGGATCCCTACGAGCAGTACTTC. As protein: CASSLAGLAGDPYEQYF. The chain joins TRBV7-9 to TRBJ2-7, with 14 bases lining up with TRBD2. This CDR3 has 17 amino acids. V shed 0 bases and J 2 bases; nucleotides not matched to a gene: 3. In germline, CDR1 is SEHNR, CDR2 FQNEAQ (reference sequence).

The gene calls are TRBV7-8 and TRBJ1-1; TRBD1 aligns across 8 bases. After removal of 4 bases from V and 4 bases from J, the junction contained 8 bases not matched to a gene. CDR3 length: 15 residues. Germline V gene sequence: CDR1 SGHVS, CDR2 FQNEAQ. The DNA for the CDR3 is TGTGCCAGCAGCTCACGACAGGGGATGGGCACTGAAGCTTTCTTT. Amino acids: CASSSRQGMGTEAFF.

V and J are TRBV11-2 and TRBJ1-2; D is uncertain. V shed 5 bases and J shed 7 bases, with 20 bases lying between them. The CDR3 extends over 15 amino acids. Germline loops: CDR1 SGHAT, CDR2 FQNNGV. This CDR3 reads CASSAIRGREAGYTF. In DNA, the CDR3 is TGTGCCAGCAGCGCAATTAGAGGGAGAGAGGCTGGCTACACCTTC.

The chain has TRBV6-1 and TRBJ1-1; a possible D gene is TRBD1 (5 bases). Trimming took off 1 base at V and 9 bases at J, with 9 bases between the two ends. The germline CDR1 and CDR2 sequences are MNHNS and SASEGT. This CDR3 spans 12 amino acids. In nucleotides, the CDR3 is TGTGCCAGCAGTGAAGGGGGGAGGAAAGCTTTCTTT. It encodes CASSEGGRKAFF.

The gene calls are TRBV29-1 and TRBJ2-7; 7 bases agree with TRBD1. Trimming took 8 bases from V and 7 from J; bases not matched to a gene: 14. The CDR3 spans 13 residues. In germline, CDR1 is SQVTM, CDR2 ANQGSEA. The CDR3 DNA is TGCAGCTTTACCGGGACAGATGAGTTGGAGCAGTACTTC. It translates to CSFTGTDELEQYF.

The chain links TRBV24-1 to TRBJ1-2; a possible D gene is TRBD1 (5 bases). This CDR3 is built from 15 residues. From germline, CDR1 is KGHDR and CDR2 SFDVKD. The germline V and J ends were trimmed by 3 bases and 7 bases, with 17 bases remaining between them. This CDR3 is CATSDTQGFSRGYTF. Here the CDR3 DNA reads TGTGCCACCAGTGATACCCAGGGATTTTCGCGTGGCTACACCTTC.

The V gene is TRBV4-2, the J gene TRBJ2-5; 7 nucleotides align to TRBD1. The junction had 3 bases not matched to a gene; V was cut back by 4 bases and J by 1 base. CDR3 size: 14 residues. CDR1 LGHNA and CDR2 YNFKEQ come from the germline V gene. The CDR3 reads CASSPEGAQETQYF. CDR3 in DNA: TGTGCCAGCAGCCCTGAGGGGGCCCAAGAGACCCAGTACTTC.

The V gene is TRBV7-3, the J gene TRBJ2-6; 7 bases are shared with TRBD2. This CDR3 spans 16 amino acids. Germline V gene lookup returns CDR1 SGHTA and CDR2 FQGTGA. J lost 2 bases, V lost 5 bases, and 6 bases had no gene match. CDR3 loop: CASSPVGGAGANVLTF. The CDR3 DNA reads as TGTGCCAGCAGCCCCGTTGGGGGGGCTGGGGCCAACGTCCTGACTTTC.

The rearrangement links TRBV5-4 to TRBJ2-1; 9 nucleotides agree with TRBD1. Germline trimming cut 4 bases from V and 3 bases from J; bases unmatched to any gene: 5. Germline V gene lookup returns CDR1 SGHNT and CDR2 YYREEE (reference sequence). This CDR3 region has 15 residues. For the CDR3, the DNA is TGTGCCAGCAGCGGCCGGGACAGGGTCTACAATGAGCAGTTCTTC. Its protein is CASSGRDRVYNEQFF.

V is TRBV5-6 and J is TRBJ2-1; D is unresolved. This CDR3 is built from 15 residues. Trimming removed 1 base at V and 2 bases at J, with 10 bases between. Per germline, CDR1 SGHDT and CDR2 YYEEEE. CDR3 bases: TGTGCCAGCAGCTTGAGCTTCGGTACCTACAATGAGCAGTTCTTC. It is translated as CASSLSFGTYNEQFF.

The V call is TRBV7-9, the J call TRBJ1-4; a weak D match, TRBD1 (6 bases). The V end was cut by 1 base, the J end by 3 bases, with 9 bases between. The CDR3 covers 15 residues. Germline CDR1 and CDR2: SEHNR and FQNEAQ (reference sequence). CDR3 region: CASSLGDIPNEKLFF. The CDR3 DNA is TGTGCCAGCAGCTTAGGGGACATCCCTAATGAAAAACTGTTTTTT.

V gene TRBV19 combines with J gene TRBJ1-1, with 9 bases matching TRBD1. The germline V gene has CDR1 LNHDA and CDR2 SQIVND (reference sequence). After removal of 5 bases from V and 7 bases from J, the junction contained 11 bases not matched to a gene. The CDR3 has 15 amino acids. CDR3 in DNA: TGTGCCAGTAGTGCCCACAGGGGGCAGACGAATGAAGCTTTCTTT. Its translation: CASSAHRGQTNEAFF.

The chain links TRBV4-3 to TRBJ1-1; the match to TRBD1 covers 9 bases. Trimming removed 2 bases from V and 5 bases from J; junction bases left unmatched: 9. The CDR3 is made up of 16 amino acids. Looked up from germline, CDR1 is LGHNA and CDR2 is YSLEER. The CDR3 region is CASSQNRGLMMTEAFF. CDR3 coding DNA: TGCGCCAGCAGCCAAAACAGGGGGCTAATGATGACTGAAGCTTTCTTT.

The rearrangement links TRBV2 to TRBJ2-4; 14 positions match TRBD2. V dropped 7 bases and J dropped 2; count of bases not matched to a gene: 7. Germline loops: CDR1 SNHLY, CDR2 FYNNEI. This CDR3 is built from 17 residues. CDR3 loop: CASNGLAGGNTKNIQYF. DNA for the CDR3: TGTGCCAGCAACGGACTAGCGGGGGGAAATACCAAAAACATTCAGTACTTC.

The rearrangement joins TRBV6-1 to TRBJ2-3; TRBD2 might be the D (7 bases). Trimming removed 2 bases at V and 5 bases at J, with 17 bases between. Germline-derived CDR1 and CDR2 are MNHNS and SASEGT. The CDR3 consists of 16 residues. CDR3 sequence reads: CASSERPGGGGDTQYF. CDR3 DNA sequence: TGTGCCAGCAGTGAAAGGCCGGGGGGAGGGGGAGATACGCAGTATTTT.